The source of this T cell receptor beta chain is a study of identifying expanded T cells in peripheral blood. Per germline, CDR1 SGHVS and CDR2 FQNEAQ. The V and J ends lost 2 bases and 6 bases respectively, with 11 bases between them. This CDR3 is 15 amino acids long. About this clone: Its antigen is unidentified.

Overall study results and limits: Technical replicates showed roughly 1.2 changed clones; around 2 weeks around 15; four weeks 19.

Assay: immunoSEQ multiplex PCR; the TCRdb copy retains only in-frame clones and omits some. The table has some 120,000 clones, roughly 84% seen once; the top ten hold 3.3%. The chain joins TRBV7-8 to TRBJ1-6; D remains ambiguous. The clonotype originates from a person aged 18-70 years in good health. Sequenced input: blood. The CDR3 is CASSLSDSVNSPLHF. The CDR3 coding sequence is TGTGCCAGCAGCTTAAGTGATTCGGTTAATTCACCCCTCCACTTT.